The clone carrying this T cell receptor (beta chain) has a handful of counts. Its specificity is not known. While unrecorded immune exposures were likely, the donors were nominally healthy when sampled. V dropped 6 bases and J dropped 8 bases, with 16 bases sitting between them. The CDR3 extends over 14 amino acids. The germline CDR1 and CDR2 sequences are MNHEY and SMNVEV (reference sequence). This record belongs to a study of cytomegalovirus exposure and HLA in healthy donors. General study findings and limits: In a later analysis, across HLA loci, associated TCR counts were highest for DRB1, lowest for HLA-C. It was confirmed in vitro that a few of the CMV-associated chains were specific for CMV antigens. A further, later analysis showed that HLA-associated TCR beta chains (compared with equally common others) were more clonally expanded.

The primer mix had 60 Vbeta and 13 Jbeta primers. Some clones are missing from TCRdb's copy, which holds only in-frame ones; the method was immunoSEQ multiplex PCR. The data hold some 220,000 clones, with approximately 85% observed a single time. The chain has TRBV27 and TRBJ1-4, with a weak D call TRBD1 (6 bases). Sequencing input: PBMCs. The clonotype originates from a girl aged 2-10 years in good health and CMV-seronegative. The CDR3 reads CASRKQGGREKLFF. CDR3 DNA: TGTGCCAGCAGAAAACAGGGAGGGAGGGAAAAACTGTTTTTT.